This entry features one T cell receptor (beta chain) sequence. Its antigen remains unidentified. This entry belongs to a study of T cell repertoires in cytomegalovirus infection. TCRdb passed the reads through MiXCR, listing each CDR3 protein once. The profile shows approximately 730,000 distinct CDR3 sequences, approximately 32% of them singletons. Trimming shortened V by 1 base and J by 2 bases, and 8 bases separated the two germline ends. The CDR3 runs 13 residues. Germline CDR1 and CDR2: DFQATT and SNEGSKA (reference sequence). The receptor was isolated from a human donor in good health (CMV status not recorded). Some clones in this sample may be carry-over from other donors' samples. This chain uses TRBV20-1 with TRBJ1-2, with unresolved D. Sequenced here: cultured CD8+ T cells from PBMCs, sampled from culture after CMV antigen stimulation. This chain's CDR3 is CSARARENYGYTF. In DNA, the CDR3 is TGCAGTGCTAGAGCCCGGGAAAACTATGGCTACACCTTC.